These T cell receptor beta chains were read from a single sample in a study of immune evolution from preneoplasia to lung adenocarcinoma. Libraries were prepared by immunoSEQ multiplex PCR; TCRdb keeps only in-frame clonotypes and omits some of them. The table has fewer than 3,500 clones, 65% to 90% seen once. The source material was FFPE atypical adenomatous hyperplasia tissue from the lung. These receptors came from a person aged 70 to 79 with lung adenocarcinoma. Both conserved end residues are part of each CDR3. Size tells how often a clone was seen (once, few, many) or the class of an expanded clone, and some rows leave it out.

TRBV5-4	.	TRBJ2-1	CASSWDRENEQFF
TRBV11-3	.	TRBJ1-2	CASSTGLGYGYTF
TRBV7-3	.	TRBJ1-1	CASSRGGTGNTEAFF
TRBV18	.	TRBJ1-2	CASSPGRANYGYTF
TRBV2	.	TRBJ2-4	CASSRLAGGPRGNIQYF
TRBV20-1	.	TRBJ2-5	CSASHQETQYF
TRBV2	.	TRBJ2-1	CASSPGTSGSVKQFF
TRBV9	.	TRBJ2-7	CASSALTGGEQYF
TRBV10-3	.	TRBJ2-3	CAISEGGSTDTQYF
TRBV7-6	.	TRBJ2-3	CASSLAGGSGSDTQYF
TRBV27	.	TRBJ2-1	CASSLLVSYNEQFF
TRBV19	.	TRBJ1-2	CASSITRGHPNYGYTF
TRBV7-9	.	TRBJ2-3	CASSRFSGAYTDTQYF
TRBV15	.	TRBJ2-5	CATSPTPSGRGKETQYF
TRBV6-5	.	TRBJ2-1	CASSYSAEQFF
TRBV2	.	TRBJ1-2	CASGGGYYGYTF
TRBV11-3	.	TRBJ2-1	CASSLGGGSYNEQFF
TRBV9	.	TRBJ1-1	CASSPMSRAFF
TRBV29-1	.	TRBJ1-2	CSVENRRDNYGYTF
TRBV11-3	.	TRBJ2-2	CASSSVTTGELFF
TRBV5-1	once	TRBJ1-2	CASSLVWTGFGYGYTF
TRBV2	.	TRBJ2-7	CASSRDSTRNYEQYF
TRBV27	few	TRBJ2-5	CASSPTGTQETQYF
TRBV19	.	TRBJ2-1	CASRVQGGGNEQFF
TRBV2	once	TRBJ2-5	CASSERQRETQYF